This TCR beta chain stems from a study of blood T cell repertoires in COVID-19. The germline CDR1 and CDR2 sequences are SGHKS and YYEKEE (reference sequence). The CDR3 loop spans 17 amino acids. J lost 3 bases, V lost 7 bases, and 15 bases had no gene match. Assay used: immunoSEQ multiplex PCR; TCRdb lists only in-frame clones, some missing. The sample consists of some 100,000 clones, 80% to 90% of them appearing once. Sequenced: peripheral blood. V usage is TRBV5-5 and J usage is TRBJ1-4; 7 bases align to TRBD1. This TCR was sampled from a human donor in a cohort sampled during active COVID-19. The CDR3 nucleotides read TGTGCCAGCTCTACTCTTCGAGGGGGCTCAGCTAATGAAAAACTGTTTTTT. It is translated as CASSTLRGGSANEKLFF.